A selection of T cell receptor beta chains follows, all from one sample in a study of technical replicates of blood from four donors. The assay was immunoSEQ multiplex PCR, and TCRdb's table has in-frame clones only and misses some. The sample has approximately 75,000 clones, 95% to 97% seen once; the top ten hold around 0.2%. Sequencing was done on a sample of T cells isolated from PBMCs. Receptors originate from a human donor in good health. The CDR3 runs from the conserved cysteine through the conserved F or W. Fields, in order: CDR3 protein, CDR3 DNA, clone size, J gene, V gene, D gene. D genes are given only for firm matches. Clone size is given for some rows only: seen once, a few or many times, or a class if the clone is expanded.

CDR3: CASSLWQGGKLFF
DNA: TGTGCCAGCAGTTTATGGCAGGGGGGAAAACTGTTTTTT
size: NA
J: TRBJ1-4
V: TRBV27
D: TRBD1

CDR3: CASSLAGGDTEAFF
DNA: TGCGCCAGCAGCTTGGCTGGGGGGGATACTGAAGCTTTCTTT
size: NA
J: TRBJ1-1
V: TRBV5-1
D: NA

CDR3: CASSLEVLSGSGELFF
DNA: TGTGCCAGCAGCTTAGAGGTACTCAGCGGGTCCGGGGAGCTGTTTTTT
size: NA
J: TRBJ2-2
V: TRBV11-2
D: NA

CDR3: CASSMDFRGNTEAFF
DNA: TGTGCCAGTAGTATGGATTTTCGGGGGAACACTGAAGCTTTCTTT
size: NA
J: TRBJ1-1
V: TRBV19
D: NA

CDR3: CSVGYGGLNIQYF
DNA: TGCAGCGTTGGATACGGGGGGCTGAACATTCAGTACTTC
size: NA
J: TRBJ2-4
V: TRBV29-1
D: NA

CDR3: CASSLTSNTQYF
DNA: TGTGCCAGCAGCCTAACTAGTAATACGCAGTATTTT
size: NA
J: TRBJ2-3
V: TRBV6-1
D: NA

CDR3: CASSLYGASNQPQHF
DNA: TGTGCCAGCAGCCTTTATGGGGCTAGCAATCAGCCCCAGCATTTT
size: NA
J: TRBJ1-5
V: TRBV9
D: NA

CDR3: CASSIGTGAYEQYF
DNA: TGTGCCAGCAGTATTGGGACAGGGGCCTACGAGCAGTACTTC
size: NA
J: TRBJ2-7
V: TRBV6-5
D: TRBD1

CDR3: CASSQWTSGSTGELFF
DNA: TGTGCCAGCAGCCAGTGGACTAGCGGGAGCACCGGGGAGCTGTTTTTT
size: NA
J: TRBJ2-2
V: TRBV4-2
D: TRBD2

CDR3: CASSRSQGMGNQPQHF
DNA: TGCGCCAGCAGCCGCTCACAGGGAATGGGCAATCAGCCCCAGCATTTT
size: NA
J: TRBJ1-5
V: TRBV4-1
D: NA

CDR3: CASSRQGYEQFF
DNA: TGTGCCAGCAGTCGACAGGGCTATGAGCAGTTCTTC
size: NA
J: TRBJ2-1
V: TRBV28
D: TRBD1

CDR3: CASSAQGATEAFF
DNA: TGTGCCAGCAGCGCACAGGGGGCCACTGAAGCTTTCTTT
size: once
J: TRBJ1-1
V: TRBV13
D: TRBD1

CDR3: CASSLATSSYEQYF
DNA: TGTGCCAGCAGCTTAGCGACTAGCTCCTACGAGCAGTACTTC
size: NA
J: TRBJ2-7
V: TRBV13
D: NA

CDR3: CASSEEKGQGAEAFF
DNA: TGTGCCAGCAGCGAAGAAAAAGGACAGGGGGCTGAAGCTTTCTTT
size: once
J: TRBJ1-1
V: TRBV9
D: TRBD1

CDR3: CASSVTGRYYEQYF
DNA: TGTGCCAGTAGTGTGACAGGCCGGTACTACGAGCAGTACTTC
size: NA
J: TRBJ2-7
V: TRBV19
D: NA

CDR3: CASSFGRSSYEQYF
DNA: TGTGCCAGCAGTTTTGGTCGGAGCTCCTACGAGCAGTACTTC
size: once
J: TRBJ2-7
V: TRBV28
D: NA

CDR3: CAWSATGPYTYQPQHF
DNA: TGTGCCTGGAGCGCCACAGGCCCTTACACCTATCAGCCCCAGCATTTT
size: NA
J: TRBJ1-5
V: TRBV30
D: NA

CDR3: CASSPTGGGAEKLFF
DNA: TGCGCCAGCAGCCCTACCGGAGGGGGCGCTGAAAAACTGTTTTTT
size: NA
J: TRBJ1-4
V: TRBV5-1
D: TRBD1

CDR3: CASSPYAGNQPQHF
DNA: TGTGCCAGCTCACCATATGCAGGCAATCAGCCCCAGCATTTT
size: NA
J: TRBJ1-5
V: TRBV18
D: NA

CDR3: CAIRREGYNEQFF
DNA: TGTGCCATCAGGCGGGAGGGATACAATGAGCAGTTCTTC
size: NA
J: TRBJ2-1
V: TRBV10-3
D: TRBD2

CDR3: CAWSVRGTGNTEAFF
DNA: TGTGCCTGGAGTGTACGTGGGACAGGGAACACTGAAGCTTTCTTT
size: NA
J: TRBJ1-1
V: TRBV30
D: TRBD1

CDR3: CAISESTQGKVWVQYF
DNA: TGTGCCATCAGTGAGTCGACACAGGGGAAAGTATGGGTGCAGTACTTC
size: NA
J: TRBJ2-7
V: TRBV10-3
D: TRBD1

CDR3: CSVAQGQGKGEQFF
DNA: TGCAGCGTTGCACAAGGACAGGGGAAGGGTGAGCAGTTCTTC
size: NA
J: TRBJ2-1
V: TRBV29-1
D: TRBD1

CDR3: CASSDAPRFGRSGNTIYF
DNA: TGTGCCAGCAGTGACGCTCCTAGGTTTGGAAGATCTGGAAACACCATATATTTT
size: NA
J: TRBJ1-3
V: TRBV2
D: NA

CDR3: CSVAGSPEKYSGNTIYF
DNA: TGCAGCGTTGCGGGGAGCCCTGAAAAATACTCTGGAAACACCATATATTTT
size: NA
J: TRBJ1-3
V: TRBV29-1
D: NA

CDR3: CASSPPGHGPSNEQFF
DNA: TGTGCCAGCAGTCCGCCGGGACACGGGCCTTCCAATGAGCAGTTCTTC
size: once
J: TRBJ2-1
V: TRBV27
D: NA

CDR3: CASSPEGASQPQHF
DNA: TGTGCCAGCTCACCTGAGGGGGCTAGTCAGCCCCAGCATTTT
size: NA
J: TRBJ1-5
V: TRBV18
D: TRBD1

CDR3: CASSGSTGENTEAFF
DNA: TGCGCCAGCAGCGGGTCGACAGGGGAGAACACTGAAGCTTTCTTT
size: NA
J: TRBJ1-1
V: TRBV5-1
D: TRBD1

CDR3: CASSQQGSYNSPLHF
DNA: TGTGCCAGCAGCCAACAGGGGTCCTATAATTCACCCCTCCACTTT
size: NA
J: TRBJ1-6
V: TRBV14
D: NA

CDR3: CARSLAGDLQPQHF
DNA: TGTGCCAGAAGCTTGGCCGGGGATCTTCAGCCCCAGCATTTT
size: NA
J: TRBJ1-5
V: TRBV5-3
D: NA

CDR3: CASSLYGDTGELFF
DNA: TGCGCCAGCAGCTTGTACGGGGACACCGGGGAGCTGTTTTTT
size: NA
J: TRBJ2-2
V: TRBV5-1
D: NA

CDR3: CASSTDRVRAEAFF
DNA: TGTGCCAGCAGTACAGACAGGGTTCGAGCTGAAGCTTTCTTT
size: NA
J: TRBJ1-1
V: TRBV2
D: TRBD1

CDR3: CASSTWGIAAGGAFF
DNA: TGTGCCAGCAGTACCTGGGGGATCGCGGCAGGGGGTGCTTTCTTT
size: NA
J: TRBJ1-1
V: TRBV6-1
D: TRBD1